At least ten counts were recorded for the clone carrying this T cell receptor (beta chain). Its antigen remains unidentified. This sample stems from a study of early T cells in non-severe SARS-CoV-2 infection. Study-level background: Unsorted whole-blood RNA was sequenced in bulk, leaving chains unpaired.

Attachment of unique molecular identifiers to individual cDNA molecules was performed. Each CDR3 protein gets one entry after TCRdb re-called the 5' RACE reads with MiXCR. The profile shows nearly 110,000 distinct CDR3 sequences, around 10% of them singletons. Whole-study results and caveats: VDJdb-based annotation leaned toward anti-spike CD8 responses and missed private and CD4 specificities.

Germline CDR1 SGHDT, CDR2 YYEEEE. The trim removed 4 bases at V and 8 bases at J, leaving 6 bases unmatched. This CDR3 is 13 amino acids long. The sequencing input was whole blood. This clonotype was obtained from an adult who was a healthcare worker with PCR-confirmed SARS-CoV-2 infection or an uninfected control (not recorded which). The chain couples TRBV5-6 to TRBJ2-1, with 7 bases aligning to TRBD2. CDR3 loop: CASSAGALDEQFF. For the CDR3, the DNA is TGTGCCAGCAGCGCGGGAGCACTGGATGAGCAGTTCTTC. Full variable domain (missing parts from reference TRBV5-6 and TRBJ2-1): DAGVTQSPTHLIKTRGQQVTLRCSPKSGHDTVSWYQQALGQGPQFIFQYYEEEERQRGNFPDRFSGHQFPNYSSELNVNALLLGDSALYLCASSAGALDEQFFGPGTRLTVL.